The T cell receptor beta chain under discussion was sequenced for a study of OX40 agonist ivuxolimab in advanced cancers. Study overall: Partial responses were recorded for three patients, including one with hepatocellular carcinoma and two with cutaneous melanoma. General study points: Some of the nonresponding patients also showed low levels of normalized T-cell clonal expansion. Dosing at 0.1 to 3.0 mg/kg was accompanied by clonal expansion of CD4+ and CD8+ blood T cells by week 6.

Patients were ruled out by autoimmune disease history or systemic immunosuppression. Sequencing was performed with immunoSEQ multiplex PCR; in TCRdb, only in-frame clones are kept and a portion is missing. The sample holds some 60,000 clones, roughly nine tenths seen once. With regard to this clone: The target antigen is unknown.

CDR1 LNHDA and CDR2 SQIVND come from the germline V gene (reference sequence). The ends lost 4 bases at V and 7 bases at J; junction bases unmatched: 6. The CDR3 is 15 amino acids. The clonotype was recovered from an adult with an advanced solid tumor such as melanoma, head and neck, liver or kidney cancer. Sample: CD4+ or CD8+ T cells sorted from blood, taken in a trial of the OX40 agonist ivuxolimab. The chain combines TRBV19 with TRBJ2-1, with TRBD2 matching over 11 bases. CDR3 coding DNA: TGTGCCAGTAGTACCTCACTAGCGGGAGTTAATGAGCAGTTCTTC. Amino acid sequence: CASSTSLAGVNEQFF. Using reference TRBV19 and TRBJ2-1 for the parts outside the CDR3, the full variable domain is DGGITQSPKYLFRKEGQNVTLSCEQNLNHDAMYWYRQDPGQGLRLIYYSQIVNDFQKGDIAEGYSVSREKKESFPLTVTSAQKNPTAFYLCASSTSLAGVNEQFFGPGTRLTVL.